Presented here are 24 T cell receptor beta chains from one specimen sequenced in a study of vaccination and CD4 T cells after COVID-19 (dated by TCRdb to the early 2020s). No antigen has been identified for these receptors. The intended sense of this specimen's treatment or condition label: 10-day PBMC culture with coronavirus spike peptide pools or control peptides (ViraFEST assay). The library was obtained by PCR. These reads were obtained on an Illumina iSeq 100. At the Johns Hopkins FTIC core, DNA from the cultured CD4+ T cells underwent TCR sequencing with the Oncomine TCR Beta short-read assay. TCRdb applied fastp at Q25 and MiXCR to the public reads, then kept only in-frame beta chains. Each entry merges the rows of one CDR3 protein and shows their most common DNA and genes. This sample is represented by 11,000 to 15,000 distinct CDR3 sequences; less than 70% of them were singletons. The ten largest clones represent over 13% of the sample.

The sample comprised CD4+ T cells from blood, cultured in vitro. These receptors came from a human donor who had recovered from COVID-19.

The chain has TRBV24-1 and TRBJ2-2; no reliable D call. The V gene's germline CDR1 is KGHDR and CDR2 SFDVKD. Trimming took off 4 bases at V and 1 base at J, with 6 bases between the two ends. This CDR3 spans 14 amino acids. The CDR3 DNA reads as TGTGCCACCAGTGAATATCAGAACACCGGGGAGCTGTTTTTT. It translates to CATSEYQNTGELFF.

The chain is built from TRBV6-1 and TRBJ2-1, with D unclear. CDR1 and CDR2 (germline): MNHNS, SASEGT. This CDR3 contains 11 residues. V lost 6 bases and J lost 7, with 7 bases in between. The CDR3 is CASSLENEQFF. The CDR3 region has the DNA TGTGCCAGCAGCCTGGAGAATGAGCAGTTCTTC.

J is TRBJ2-1 and V is TRBV28; the D gene is possibly TRBD1 (6 bases). The length of the CDR3 is 15 residues. CDR1 and CDR2 (germline): MDHEN, SYDVKM. Trimming took 6 bases from V and 2 from J, leaving 14 bases between them. The CDR3 sequence is CASSLDRRPYNEQFF. CDR3 sequence (DNA): TGTGCCAGCAGCCTTGACAGGAGGCCCTACAATGAGCAGTTCTTC.

The chain recombines TRBV19 with TRBJ2-3; D is perhaps TRBD2 (6 bases). Germline V gene lookup returns CDR1 LNHDA and CDR2 SQIVND (reference sequence). CDR3 size: 15 residues. Deletions cut 4 bases from V and 10 bases from J, with 21 bases between. The CDR3 is CASSTMPSAEAPQYF. The CDR3 DNA is TGTGCCAGTAGTACAATGCCTAGCGCAGAGGCCCCGCAGTATTTT.

Written as DNA, the CDR3 is TGTGCCAGCAGCTTATACAGGGGCGGTTCTGAAGCTTTCTTT. Amino acid sequence: CASSLYRGGSEAFF. This chain connects TRBV5-5 to TRBJ1-1; 7 positions match TRBD1. Germline V lookup: CDR1 SGHKS, CDR2 YYEKEE (reference sequence). Trimming removed 2 bases from V and 6 bases from J; junction bases left unmatched: 7. The CDR3 sequence is 14 residues long.

The genes are TRBV20-1 and TRBJ2-7; TRBD2 might be the D (6 bases). This CDR3 has 14 amino acids. Germline CDR1 DFQATT, CDR2 SNEGSKA (reference sequence). Trimming took 6 bases from V and 0 from J, leaving 15 bases between them. The CDR3 reads CSAEGTLGSYEQYF. The CDR3 coding sequence is TGCAGTGCGGAGGGGACCTTGGGCTCCTACGAGCAGTACTTC.

The rearrangement uses TRBV7-9 and TRBJ2-1; D not certain. The CDR3 covers 13 residues. Germline CDR1 SEHNR, CDR2 FQNEAQ (reference sequence). The germline V and J ends were trimmed by 5 bases and 5 bases, with 10 bases remaining between them. CDR3 bases: TGTGCCAGCAGCCTAAACGCAGACAATGAGCAGTTCTTC. It encodes CASSLNADNEQFF. The whole variable domain, filled in from reference TRBV7-9 and TRBJ2-1, reads DTGVSQNPRHKITKRGQNVTFRCDPISEHNRLYWYRQTLGQGPEFLTYFQNEAQLEKSRLLSDRFSAERPKGSFSTLEIQRTEQGDSAMYLCASSLNADNEQFFGPGTRLTVL.

This chain connects TRBV28 to TRBJ1-2, with 9 bases fitting TRBD1. The CDR3 has 16 residues. CDR1 is MDHEN, CDR2 SYDVKM, per germline. Losses at the gene ends were 4 bases for V and 6 bases for J; bases not matched to a gene: 12. The DNA of the CDR3 is TGTGCCAGCAGTTCCCTGGACAGGGGCGAGGGAGATGGCTACACCTTC. It translates to CASSSLDRGEGDGYTF.

The chain has TRBV21-1 and TRBJ2-3; TRBD1, the D gene given by the table, was not confirmed from the DNA. TRBV21-1 is flagged as a pseudogene. The CDR3 spans 16 residues. CDR3 nucleotide sequence: TGTGCCAGCAGCAACCAGGGTATAATTTGCGCAGATACGCAGTATTTT. This gives the protein CASSNQGIICADTQYF.

The rearrangement joins TRBV18 to TRBJ2-7; 8 nucleotides align to TRBD1. CDR1 and CDR2 from the germline V gene are KGHSH and LQKENI. The V gene end was trimmed by 5 bases and the J gene end by 5 bases; junction bases not matched to a gene: 5. The length of the CDR3 is 13 residues. The CDR3: CASSGGQVDEQYF. The CDR3 DNA is TGTGCCAGCTCAGGGGGACAGGTTGACGAGCAGTACTTC.

The chain recombines TRBV6-1 with TRBJ2-2; 8 nucleotides agree with TRBD2. V lost 6 bases, J lost 0 bases, and 12 bases stayed unmatched. The CDR3 is 18 amino acids. CDR1 is MNHNS, CDR2 SASEGT, per germline. CDR3 bases: TGTGCCAGCAGATCTAGCGGGTTCGGACGGGCGAACACCGGGGAGCTGTTTTTT. It specifies CASRSSGFGRANTGELFF.

This rearrangement joins TRBV6-1 to TRBJ2-3; the match to TRBD2 covers 9 bases. The V gene end was trimmed by 11 bases and the J gene end by 8 bases; junction bases not matched to a gene: 14. This CDR3 is built from 14 residues. CDR1 MNHNS and CDR2 SASEGT come from the germline V gene. The CDR3 region has the DNA TGTGCCGGGGCGGCGGGAGGGCTTGGGAGTACGCAGTATTTT. It is translated as CAGAAGGLGSTQYF.

The CDR3 DNA reads as TGTGCCATCAGTGGTCGTGGTAGCGGGACAGATACGCAGTATTTT. Protein: CAISGRGSGTDTQYF. This chain joins TRBV10-3 and TRBJ2-3; 7 bases agree with TRBD2. V lost 4 bases, J lost 3 bases, and 7 bases stayed unmatched. The CDR3 is 15 residues long. Germline CDR1 is ENHRY and CDR2 is SYGVKD.

This clonotype was seen only a few times. The genes are TRBV7-9 and TRBJ1-2, with D hard to call. CDR1 SEHNR and CDR2 FQNEAQ come from the germline V gene (reference sequence). This CDR3 spans 13 amino acids. Deletions cut 2 bases from V and 4 bases from J, with 8 bases between. The CDR3 reads CASSLNSVYGYTF. Written as DNA, the CDR3 is TGTGCCAGCAGCTTAAACAGCGTCTATGGCTACACCTTC.

CDR3 in amino acids: CASSRRLGADDGYTF. The CDR3 region has the DNA TGTGCCAGCAGCCGCCGGTTGGGGGCGGATGATGGCTACACCTTC. The rearrangement joins TRBV6-2 or TRBV6-3 to TRBJ1-2; TRBD1 is a possible D gene (6 bases). The CDR3 runs to 15 residues. Per germline, CDR1 MNHEY and CDR2 SVGEGT. Trimming removed 6 bases at V and 6 bases at J, with 20 bases between.

This rearrangement joins TRBV20-1 to TRBJ2-1, with D possibly being TRBD1 or TRBD2 (5 bases each). Germline assignment: CDR1 DFQATT and CDR2 SNEGSKA (reference sequence). The CDR3 contains 14 residues. The V and J ends lost 1 base and 5 bases respectively, with 12 bases between them. CDR3 nucleotide sequence: TGCAGTGCTAGAGGAGGGGTCGGGCACAATGAGCAGTTCTTC. This gives the protein CSARGGVGHNEQFF.

The chain carries TRBV20-1 and TRBJ1-5; D unresolved. The germline gives CDR1 DFQATT, CDR2 SNEGSKA (reference sequence). Trimming stripped 5 bases from V and 1 base from J, with 12 bases between. This CDR3 contains 14 residues. The CDR3 sequence: CSAAPLGSNQPQHF. CDR3 coding DNA: TGCAGTGCTGCGCCTTTAGGCAGCAATCAGCCCCAGCATTTT.

Only a few counts were recorded for this clonotype. The V gene is TRBV12-3 or TRBV12-4, the J gene TRBJ1-5; D gene uncertain. The length of the CDR3 is 16 residues. Trimming left V 6 bases short and J 0 bases short, with 15 bases between. The CDR3 nucleotides are TGTGCCAGCAGGGCCGGTTCCGGGAATAGCAATCAGCCCCAGCATTTT. It encodes CASRAGSGNSNQPQHF.

J is TRBJ2-5 and V is TRBV19; D gene unclear. The CDR3 runs 10 residues. Trimming removed 5 bases from V and 7 bases from J, with 5 bases in between. Germline CDR1 is LNHDA and CDR2 is SQIVND (reference sequence). The CDR3 reads CASSDGTQYF. The CDR3 DNA is TGTGCCAGTAGTGACGGGACCCAGTACTTC.

This clonotype was seen only a few times. The chain links TRBV20-1 to TRBJ2-5; 10 nucleotides match TRBD2. The V segment lost 6 bases and the J segment 4 bases; nucleotides outside the gene matches: 8. The CDR3 sequence is 14 residues long. The germline CDR1 and CDR2 sequences are DFQATT and SNEGSKA (reference sequence). CDR3 region: CSATSGAAGETQYF. CDR3 coding DNA: TGCAGTGCCACTAGCGGGGCGGCGGGAGAGACCCAGTACTTC.

This clonotype showed up just a few times. This chain joins TRBV20-1 and TRBJ2-3; 7 bases match TRBD2. CDR3 length: 13 amino acids. The germline gives CDR1 DFQATT, CDR2 SNEGSKA (reference sequence). V lost 7 bases and J lost 3; bases outside the gene matches: 7. The CDR3 sequence: CSVARAGTDTQYF. CDR3 nucleotides: TGCAGTGTTGCACGAGCGGGAACAGATACGCAGTATTTT.

The V and J genes are TRBV20-1 and TRBJ2-7; TRBD2 is a possible D gene (5 bases). The CDR3 has 13 amino acids. The germline CDR1 and CDR2 sequences are DFQATT and SNEGSKA (reference sequence). The V end lost 0 bases, the J end lost 6 bases, and 12 bases lay between the germline ends. The CDR3 nucleotides read TGCAGTGCTAGAGAACTAGAAGGGCGCGAGCAGTACTTC. Translating it yields CSARELEGREQYF.

The chain joins TRBV6-2 or TRBV6-3 to TRBJ1-6; no firm D call. The V end lost 2 bases, the J end lost 6 bases, and 8 bases lay between the germline ends. CDR1 and CDR2 (germline): MNHEY, SVGEGT. The CDR3 runs 14 residues. The CDR3: CASSYEEINSPLHF. The DNA of the CDR3 is TGTGCCAGCAGTTACGAGGAGATTAATTCACCCCTCCACTTT.

The V and J genes are TRBV2 and TRBJ2-5; D gene unclear. Germline V gene sequence: CDR1 SNHLY, CDR2 FYNNEI. This CDR3 contains 16 residues. The germline V and J ends were trimmed by 0 bases and 2 bases, with 13 bases remaining between them. The CDR3 DNA sequence: TGTGCCAGCAGTGAAGCTGTAGTCTGGCAGCAAGAGACCCAGTACTTC. Amino acid sequence: CASSEAVVWQQETQYF.